What follows is one T cell receptor beta chain and its context. What it binds is not known. Profiling relied on immunoSEQ multiplex PCR, and the TCRdb table lists in-frame clones only, not all of them. Of roughly 680,000 clones in the sample, more than 80% were seen once. Germline V gene lookup returns CDR1 SGDLS and CDR2 YYNGEE. Between the trimmed V and J ends, which lost 0 bases and 4 bases, there was a span of 14 bases. CDR3 length: 15 amino acids. The source of the sample is a study of Ad26.COV2.S vaccination and SARS-CoV-2 variants. Broader study findings: The TCR-based breadth and depth measures might underestimate overall T cell responses.

Treatment noted: approximately 18 received Ad26.COV2.S at low or high dose, single or two shots; 5 received placebo; per-sample allocation not given. Day 63 following the first vaccine or placebo injection was when the samples were taken. The source of this sequence is a person between 18 and 65 years old who received the Ad26.COV2.S COVID-19 vaccine or a placebo. The chain uses TRBV9 and TRBJ2-7; the D gene could be TRBD1 or TRBD2 (6 bases each). This specimen consisted of peripheral blood, obtained in a trial of Ad26.COV2.S vaccine versus placebo. CDR3 loop: CASSVAGAGIYEQYF. DNA of the CDR3: TGTGCCAGCAGCGTAGCGGGGGCAGGGATTTACGAGCAGTACTTC.